This TCR beta chain was recorded in a study of OX40 agonist ivuxolimab in advanced cancers. Study-level information: Given to patients was ivuxolimab, an agonistic anti-OX40 (CD134) antibody. Study-wide points: In a subset of nonresponders, normalized T-cell clonal expansion was also low.

This clone was detected once. Its specificity is not known. Other DNA sequences in the same sample also yield this CDR3. V lost 1 base to trimming and J lost 4 bases; unmatched junction nucleotides: 8. In germline, CDR1 is SGHDT, CDR2 YYEEEE. This CDR3 comprises 15 residues. Measured with immunoSEQ multiplex PCR; TCRdb has only the in-frame clones, and not every one. This sample has around 30,000 clones; 92% occur once, and the top ten carry less than 5.5%. This clonotype was sampled from an adult with an advanced solid tumor such as melanoma, head and neck, liver or kidney cancer. The chain recombines TRBV5-6 with TRBJ2-7; 7 bases fit TRBD1. Here the sequenced sample was CD4+ or CD8+ T cells sorted from blood, taken in a trial of the OX40 agonist ivuxolimab. This CDR3 reads CASSLPHRGGYEQYF. In nucleotides, the CDR3 is TGTGCCAGCAGCTTGCCCCACAGGGGTGGGTACGAGCAGTACTTC.